These T cell receptor beta chains were read from a single sample in a study of T cell responses to AZD1222 COVID-19 vaccine. Generated by immunoSEQ multiplex PCR, the TCRdb table keeps only in-frame clones and is missing some. The table shows over 15,000 clones, with approximately 80% occurring only once. The source material was peripheral blood, sampled 28 days after the second AZD1222 dose. The receptor source for this set is an adult who received the AZD1222 COVID-19 vaccine. The CDR3 runs from the conserved cysteine through the conserved F or W. Each record gives: D gene, J gene, clone size, V gene, CDR3 protein, CDR3 DNA. The D gene is left open where the match is weak. Clone sizes are given selectively: once, few, many, or a class where the clone is expanded.

D gene: TRBD2; J gene: TRBJ2-7; clone size: -; V gene: TRBV5-4; CDR3 protein: CASSLGLAGGYEQYF; CDR3 DNA: TGTGCCAGCAGCTTGGGACTAGCGGGGGGGTACGAGCAGTACTTC
D gene: -; J gene: TRBJ1-1; clone size: -; V gene: TRBV6-6; CDR3 protein: CASRYGGTEAFF; CDR3 DNA: TGTGCCAGCCGTTACGGGGGCACTGAAGCTTTCTTT
D gene: -; J gene: TRBJ2-3; clone size: -; V gene: TRBV10-3; CDR3 protein: CAITGSLLTDTQYF; CDR3 DNA: TGTGCCATCACCGGGTCTCTGCTCACAGATACGCAGTATTTT
D gene: -; J gene: TRBJ1-5; clone size: -; V gene: TRBV7-8; CDR3 protein: CASSLGAGSGQPQHF; CDR3 DNA: TGTGCCAGCAGCTTAGGGGCAGGGTCGGGTCAGCCCCAGCATTTT
D gene: -; J gene: TRBJ1-3; clone size: -; V gene: TRBV28; CDR3 protein: CASMSGSGGLYSGNTIYF; CDR3 DNA: TGTGCCAGCATGTCTGGAAGCGGGGGGTTATACTCTGGAAACACCATATATTTT
D gene: TRBD1; J gene: TRBJ2-5; clone size: -; V gene: TRBV7-7; CDR3 protein: CASRSTGARQETQYF; CDR3 DNA: TGTGCTAGCAGATCGACAGGGGCCCGCCAAGAGACCCAGTACTTC
D gene: -; J gene: TRBJ1-1; clone size: -; V gene: TRBV27; CDR3 protein: CASSFGQVGTEAFF; CDR3 DNA: TGTGCCAGCAGTTTTGGGCAGGTTGGTACTGAAGCTTTCTTT
D gene: -; J gene: TRBJ1-3; clone size: -; V gene: TRBV25-1; CDR3 protein: CASSSRASNTIYF; CDR3 DNA: TGTGCCAGCAGTTCCCGGGCCTCAAACACCATATATTTT
D gene: TRBD2; J gene: TRBJ2-1; clone size: -; V gene: TRBV4-1; CDR3 protein: CASSRGTSGNNEQFF; CDR3 DNA: TGCGCCAGCAGCCGAGGGACTAGCGGGAACAATGAGCAGTTCTTC
D gene: TRBD2; J gene: TRBJ2-5; clone size: -; V gene: TRBV13; CDR3 protein: CASSKGTSVETQYF; CDR3 DNA: TGTGCCAGCAGCAAAGGGACTAGCGTCGAGACCCAGTACTTC
D gene: -; J gene: TRBJ1-6; clone size: -; V gene: TRBV28; CDR3 protein: CASSLRTYNSPLHF; CDR3 DNA: TGTGCCAGCAGCCTCCGGACGTATAATTCACCCCTCCACTTT
D gene: -; J gene: TRBJ1-1; clone size: few; V gene: TRBV13; CDR3 protein: CASSPQLNTEAFF; CDR3 DNA: TGTGCCAGCAGCCCTCAACTGAACACTGAAGCTTTCTTT
D gene: TRBD1; J gene: TRBJ1-6; clone size: -; V gene: TRBV7-2; CDR3 protein: CASSWGQNDNSPLHF; CDR3 DNA: TGTGCCAGCAGCTGGGGACAGAACGATAATTCACCCCTCCACTTT
D gene: -; J gene: TRBJ1-1; clone size: -; V gene: TRBV11-2; CDR3 protein: CASSLAGKTEAFF; CDR3 DNA: TGTGCCAGCAGCTTAGCAGGAAAAACTGAAGCTTTCTTT
D gene: -; J gene: TRBJ1-6; clone size: -; V gene: TRBV4-3; CDR3 protein: CASSQVSGNSYNSPLHF; CDR3 DNA: TGCGCCAGCAGCCAAGTGAGCGGGAACTCCTATAATTCACCCCTCCACTTT
D gene: -; J gene: TRBJ1-1; clone size: -; V gene: TRBV4-1; CDR3 protein: CASSRVGATEAFF; CDR3 DNA: TGCGCCAGCAGCCGCGTGGGTGCGACTGAAGCTTTCTTT
D gene: -; J gene: TRBJ2-5; clone size: -; V gene: TRBV13; CDR3 protein: CASSFRGAQETQYF; CDR3 DNA: TGTGCCAGCAGCTTCAGGGGGGCCCAAGAGACCCAGTACTTC
D gene: -; J gene: TRBJ2-7; clone size: -; V gene: TRBV5-1; CDR3 protein: CASSPRTDTYEQYF; CDR3 DNA: TGCGCCAGCAGCCCTCGGACAGACACCTACGAGCAGTACTTC
D gene: TRBD2; J gene: TRBJ2-1; clone size: -; V gene: TRBV9; CDR3 protein: CASSVTSGSSYNEQFF; CDR3 DNA: TGTGCCAGCAGCGTGACTAGCGGATCGTCCTACAATGAGCAGTTCTTC
D gene: -; J gene: TRBJ1-3; clone size: few; V gene: TRBV9; CDR3 protein: CASSPRGINTIYF; CDR3 DNA: TGTGCCAGCAGCCCCCGAGGAATCAACACCATATATTTT
D gene: -; J gene: TRBJ2-1; clone size: -; V gene: TRBV29-1; CDR3 protein: CSIRGGGLNEQFF; CDR3 DNA: TGCAGCATCAGGGGAGGGGGGTTAAATGAGCAGTTCTTC
D gene: -; J gene: TRBJ2-3; clone size: -; V gene: TRBV5-6; CDR3 protein: CASSGDLYTDTQYF; CDR3 DNA: TGTGCCAGCAGCGGGGACCTGTATACAGATACGCAGTATTTT
D gene: -; J gene: TRBJ2-1; clone size: -; V gene: TRBV7-9; CDR3 protein: CASSFRQSQASYNEQFF; CDR3 DNA: TGTGCCAGCAGCTTTCGACAGTCTCAGGCCTCCTACAATGAGCAGTTCTTC
D gene: -; J gene: TRBJ1-1; clone size: -; V gene: TRBV19; CDR3 protein: CASLSGGTEAFF; CDR3 DNA: TGTGCCAGTTTATCCGGTGGCACTGAAGCTTTCTTT
D gene: TRBD1; J gene: TRBJ1-2; clone size: -; V gene: TRBV19; CDR3 protein: CASSNRGGNFYGYTF; CDR3 DNA: TGTGCCAGTAGTAACAGGGGAGGAAACTTCTATGGCTACACCTTC
D gene: -; J gene: TRBJ2-1; clone size: -; V gene: TRBV29-1; CDR3 protein: CSVDGSPGSEGVYNEQFF; CDR3 DNA: TGCAGCGTTGATGGTTCGCCGGGTAGCGAAGGGGTATACAATGAGCAGTTCTTC
D gene: -; J gene: TRBJ1-2; clone size: few; V gene: TRBV30; CDR3 protein: CAWSVEGLWNYGYTF; CDR3 DNA: TGTGCCTGGAGTGTAGAGGGGTTATGGAACTATGGCTACACCTTC
D gene: -; J gene: TRBJ2-7; clone size: -; V gene: TRBV9; CDR3 protein: CASSVAPGGGYEQYF; CDR3 DNA: TGTGCCAGCAGCGTAGCTCCCGGGGGCGGCTACGAGCAGTACTTC
D gene: -; J gene: TRBJ1-3; clone size: -; V gene: TRBV4-1; CDR3 protein: CASSQDRVPGNTIYF; CDR3 DNA: TGCGCCAGCAGCCAAGATCGAGTACCTGGAAACACCATATATTTT
D gene: -; J gene: TRBJ2-2; clone size: -; V gene: TRBV5-4; CDR3 protein: CASSERGTNTGELFF; CDR3 DNA: TGTGCCAGCAGCGAACGGGGGACGAACACCGGGGAGCTGTTTTTT
D gene: TRBD1; J gene: TRBJ1-1; clone size: once; V gene: TRBV19; CDR3 protein: CASSGTGGTEAFF; CDR3 DNA: TGTGCCAGTAGTGGGACAGGGGGCACTGAAGCTTTCTTT
D gene: -; J gene: TRBJ2-5; clone size: -; V gene: TRBV30; CDR3 protein: CAWSLATQETQYF; CDR3 DNA: TGTGCCTGGAGTTTGGCAACACAAGAGACCCAGTACTTC
D gene: -; J gene: TRBJ1-4; clone size: -; V gene: TRBV7-2; CDR3 protein: CASSLMGRAAEKLFF; CDR3 DNA: TGTGCCAGCAGCTTAATGGGCAGGGCCGCGGAAAAACTGTTTTTT
D gene: TRBD1; J gene: TRBJ2-7; clone size: few; V gene: TRBV6-5; CDR3 protein: CASSYARAQGAYEQYF; CDR3 DNA: TGTGCCAGCAGTTACGCCCGGGCTCAGGGGGCCTACGAGCAGTACTTC
D gene: -; J gene: TRBJ1-2; clone size: -; V gene: TRBV15; CDR3 protein: CATSRDRAGARGYTF; CDR3 DNA: TGTGCCACCAGCAGAGATAGAGCGGGGGCAAGGGGCTACACCTTC
D gene: TRBD1; J gene: TRBJ1-3; clone size: once; V gene: TRBV19; CDR3 protein: CASTIGQGAGNTIYF; CDR3 DNA: TGTGCCAGTACCATCGGACAGGGGGCAGGAAACACCATATATTTT
D gene: -; J gene: TRBJ1-2; clone size: -; V gene: TRBV4-3; CDR3 protein: CASSQPPRGGTF; CDR3 DNA: TGCGCCAGCAGCCAACCCCCGCGGGGGGGCACCTTC
D gene: -; J gene: TRBJ1-1; clone size: -; V gene: TRBV19; CDR3 protein: CASSPDNGLEAFF; CDR3 DNA: TGTGCCAGTAGTCCCGACAATGGGTTAGAAGCTTTCTTT
D gene: -; J gene: TRBJ2-7; clone size: -; V gene: TRBV19; CDR3 protein: CASSRGTQTYEQYF; CDR3 DNA: TGTGCCAGTAGTAGGGGGACTCAAACCTACGAGCAGTACTTC
D gene: TRBD2; J gene: TRBJ2-5; clone size: -; V gene: TRBV6-2/TRBV6-3; CDR3 protein: CASSVAGGLVETQYF; CDR3 DNA: TGTGCCAGCAGTGTAGCGGGGGGGCTGGTCGAGACCCAGTACTTC
D gene: TRBD1; J gene: TRBJ2-7; clone size: -; V gene: TRBV4-3; CDR3 protein: CASSQAMTGVYEQYF; CDR3 DNA: TGCGCCAGCAGCCAAGCAATGACAGGGGTTTACGAGCAGTACTTC
D gene: -; J gene: TRBJ1-2; clone size: -; V gene: TRBV13; CDR3 protein: CASSLGWEDNYGYTF; CDR3 DNA: TGTGCCAGCAGCTTAGGCTGGGAGGACAACTATGGCTACACCTTC
D gene: -; J gene: TRBJ2-2; clone size: few; V gene: TRBV27; CDR3 protein: CASSPIGRLNTGELFF; CDR3 DNA: TGTGCCAGCAGTCCAATCGGACGATTGAACACCGGGGAGCTGTTTTTT
D gene: -; J gene: TRBJ1-6; clone size: -; V gene: TRBV28; CDR3 protein: CASSAIKVPLHF; CDR3 DNA: TGTGCCAGCAGCGCTATAAAGGTTCCCCTCCACTTT
D gene: TRBD1; J gene: TRBJ1-5; clone size: -; V gene: TRBV7-2; CDR3 protein: CASSLRTGEGQPQHF; CDR3 DNA: TGTGCCAGCAGCTTGAGGACAGGGGAAGGTCAGCCCCAGCATTTT
D gene: -; J gene: TRBJ2-1; clone size: -; V gene: TRBV29-1; CDR3 protein: CSVIPSNEQFF; CDR3 DNA: TGCAGCGTCATTCCGTCCAATGAGCAGTTCTTC
D gene: TRBD1; J gene: TRBJ1-1; clone size: -; V gene: TRBV11-2; CDR3 protein: CASSSAGTGFTEAFF; CDR3 DNA: TGTGCCAGCAGCTCTGCAGGGACAGGGTTCACTGAAGCTTTCTTT
D gene: TRBD2; J gene: TRBJ2-2; clone size: -; V gene: TRBV6-2/TRBV6-3; CDR3 protein: CASSYPLGWSSGGRNTGELFF; CDR3 DNA: TGTGCCAGCAGTTACCCCTTAGGATGGAGCAGCGGGGGACGAAACACCGGGGAGCTGTTTTTT
D gene: TRBD1; J gene: TRBJ2-7; clone size: -; V gene: TRBV6-5; CDR3 protein: CASSYATGTGSWEQYF; CDR3 DNA: TGTGCCAGCAGTTACGCCACCGGGACAGGTTCTTGGGAGCAGTACTTC
D gene: TRBD2; J gene: TRBJ2-5; clone size: -; V gene: TRBV2; CDR3 protein: CASSRELAGAPGETQYF; CDR3 DNA: TGTGCCAGCAGCCGCGAGCTAGCGGGGGCCCCGGGGGAGACCCAGTACTTC
D gene: -; J gene: TRBJ2-1; clone size: -; V gene: TRBV7-6; CDR3 protein: CASSRRDNSYNEQFF; CDR3 DNA: TGTGCCAGCAGCCGAAGAGACAACTCCTACAATGAGCAGTTCTTC
D gene: -; J gene: TRBJ2-2; clone size: once; V gene: TRBV9; CDR3 protein: CASSVVLATGELFF; CDR3 DNA: TGTGCCAGCAGCGTAGTCCTTGCCACCGGGGAGCTGTTTTTT
D gene: TRBD1; J gene: TRBJ1-2; clone size: -; V gene: TRBV3-1/TRBV3-2; CDR3 protein: CASSLRQGYGYTF; CDR3 DNA: TGTGCCAGCAGCCTCCGACAGGGGTATGGCTACACCTTC
D gene: TRBD1; J gene: TRBJ2-3; clone size: -; V gene: TRBV19; CDR3 protein: CASTQQGARTDTQYF; CDR3 DNA: TGTGCCAGTACCCAGCAGGGGGCCCGCACAGATACGCAGTATTTT
D gene: -; J gene: TRBJ1-5; clone size: -; V gene: TRBV6-9; CDR3 protein: CASSSGRSSNQPQHF; CDR3 DNA: TGTGCCAGCAGTTCAGGACGGTCTAGCAATCAGCCCCAGCATTTT
D gene: TRBD1; J gene: TRBJ2-5; clone size: -; V gene: TRBV5-4; CDR3 protein: CASSPPGQQETQYF; CDR3 DNA: TGTGCCAGCAGCCCACCGGGACAGCAAGAGACCCAGTACTTC
D gene: -; J gene: TRBJ1-5; clone size: few; V gene: TRBV15; CDR3 protein: CATRDLTTSRNQPQHF; CDR3 DNA: TGTGCCACCCGGGACCTGACTACGTCCCGCAATCAGCCCCAGCATTTT
D gene: TRBD1; J gene: TRBJ1-1; clone size: once; V gene: TRBV7-3; CDR3 protein: CASSLSGSGGEAFF; CDR3 DNA: TGTGCCAGCAGCTTAAGTGGCTCAGGGGGCGAAGCTTTCTTT
D gene: TRBD1; J gene: TRBJ2-5; clone size: -; V gene: TRBV11-3; CDR3 protein: CASSPGTGGETQYF; CDR3 DNA: TGTGCCAGCAGCCCCGGGACAGGGGGAGAGACCCAGTACTTC
D gene: -; J gene: TRBJ1-4; clone size: -; V gene: TRBV5-4; CDR3 protein: CASSSGRGVEKLFF; CDR3 DNA: TGTGCCAGCAGCTCGGGGCGAGGGGTTGAAAAACTGTTTTTT